The 30 T cell receptor beta chains presented below share a single source sample, sequenced in a study of cytomegalovirus exposure and HLA in healthy donors. Clones were read by immunoSEQ multiplex PCR, and TCRdb kept only the in-frame ones, dropping some. In the table there are 260,000 or so clones, roughly 87% of which are singletons. The specimen was PBMCs. These receptor sequences come from a woman in her twenties or thirties in good health and CMV-seronegative.

The CDR3 loop reads CASSILAAPSGANVLTF. The CDR3 DNA follows: TGTGCCAGTAGTATACTGGCAGCTCCCTCTGGGGCCAACGTCCTGACTTTC. The chain uses TRBV19 and TRBJ2-6, with D hard to call. Between the trimmed V and J ends, which lost 2 bases and 0 bases, there was a span of 11 bases. The germline CDR1 and CDR2 sequences are LNHDA and SQIVND (reference sequence). This CDR3 has 17 amino acids.

The chain combines TRBV7-6 with TRBJ1-3; TRBD1 matches at 7 bases. Germline CDR1 SGHVS, CDR2 FNYEAQ. This CDR3 has 17 amino acids. V shed 4 bases and J 2 bases; nucleotides not matched to a gene: 11. In DNA form, the CDR3 reads TGTGCCAGCAGCTCCGGGAGGGGGCGAATGACTGGAAACACCATATATTTT. It yields the protein CASSSGRGRMTGNTIYF.

J is TRBJ2-3 and V is TRBV27; 9 positions agree with TRBD2. The CDR3 runs 16 residues. V lost 5 bases and J lost 1; bases outside the gene matches: 7. The germline V gene encodes CDR1 MNHEY and CDR2 SMNVEV (reference sequence). CDR3 sequence: CASSVPSSGGTDTQYF. CDR3 sequence (DNA): TGTGCCAGCAGTGTACCGTCTAGCGGGGGCACAGATACGCAGTATTTT.

The chain couples TRBV10-3 to TRBJ1-4; D uncertain. The CDR3 has 15 amino acids. Germline V gives CDR1 ENHRY, CDR2 SYGVKD. Trimming left V 0 bases short and J 0 bases short, with 5 bases between. CDR3 in DNA: TGTGCCATCAGTGAGTCCGGGGCAACTAATGAAAAACTGTTTTTT. It yields the protein CAISESGATNEKLFF.

The chain combines TRBV4-2 with TRBJ2-3; no definite D call. CDR3 length equals 17 residues. In germline, CDR1 is LGHNA, CDR2 YNFKEQ. Trimming took 0 bases from V and 2 from J, leaving 15 bases between them. This chain's CDR3 is CASSQEVSEFYTDTQYF. Written as DNA, the CDR3 is TGTGCCAGCAGCCAAGAGGTGAGCGAATTCTACACAGATACGCAGTATTTT.

The chain recombines TRBV15 with TRBJ1-1, with TRBD1 matching over 10 bases. The germline V gene has CDR1 LNHNV and CDR2 YYDKDF (reference sequence). The CDR3 contains 14 residues. The V segment lost 5 bases and the J segment 7 bases; nucleotides outside the gene matches: 7. CDR3 in DNA: TGTGCCACCAGCCTGAACAGGGACAGGGGTGAAGCTTTCTTT. Amino acid sequence: CATSLNRDRGEAFF.

This clone was detected only once. The V call is TRBV28, the J call TRBJ2-1, with 8 bases fitting TRBD2. The CDR3 totals 21 residues. Germline loops: CDR1 MDHEN, CDR2 SYDVKM. After removal of 4 bases from V and 4 bases from J, the junction contained 24 bases not matched to a gene. For the CDR3, the DNA is TGTGCCAGCAGTTACGGTGGTGGCAGGGGTCAGAGCGGGAGCGGTTACAATGAGCAGTTCTTC. This encodes CASSYGGGRGQSGSGYNEQFF. Combining the CDR3 with reference TRBV28 and TRBJ2-1 gives the whole variable domain DVKVTQSSRYLVKRTGEKVFLECVQDMDHENMFWYRQDPGLGLRLIYFSYDVKMKEKGDIPEGYSVSREKKERFSLILESASTNQTSMYLCASSYGGGRGQSGSGYNEQFFGPGTRLTVL.

The chain is built from TRBV6-5 and TRBJ1-4; D remains unclear. Per germline, CDR1 MNHEY and CDR2 SVGAGI. The V and J ends lost 0 bases and 11 bases respectively, with 10 bases between them. This CDR3 has 13 residues. CDR3 nucleotide sequence: TGTGCCAGCAGTTACTCTGGATCTGTGAAACTGTTTTTT. Translating gives CASSYSGSVKLFF.

The J gene is TRBJ1-2, the V gene TRBV7-2; unclear D gene. V lost 1 base and J lost 4, with 10 bases in between. The CDR3 is 14 residues long. Germline V gives CDR1 SGHTA, CDR2 FQGNSA. CDR3 sequence reads: CASSLGAQGYGYTF. CDR3 nucleotides: TGTGCCAGCAGCTTAGGGGCGCAAGGCTATGGCTACACCTTC.

This clone was recorded once. The CDR3 region is CASSLTLTNEKLFF. CDR3 nucleotide sequence: TGTGCCAGCAGTTTGACACTAACTAATGAAAAACTGTTTTTT. The J gene is TRBJ1-4, the V gene TRBV28; D remains unclear. Germline V gives CDR1 MDHEN, CDR2 SYDVKM. The CDR3 length is 14 residues. The V end lost 3 bases, the J end lost 1 base, and 6 bases lay between the germline ends.

The chain links TRBV10-3 to TRBJ2-5; 9 bases are a match to TRBD1. J lost 0 bases, V lost 4 bases, and 18 bases had no gene match. The CDR3 runs to 20 residues. Germline-derived CDR1 and CDR2 are ENHRY and SYGVKD. CDR3 nucleotides: TGTGCCATCAGTGGACCGGGACAGGGAGAATCGCGGGAGTACCAAGAGACCCAGTACTTC. This encodes CAISGPGQGESREYQETQYF.

This chain joins TRBV18 and TRBJ2-6; D may be TRBD1 (5 bases). Germline V lookup: CDR1 KGHSH, CDR2 LQKENI. The ends were cut back, 4 bases at V and 1 base at J, with 14 bases in the middle. The CDR3 covers 17 residues. CDR3 sequence (DNA): TGTGCCAGCTCACAACAAGGGGCCCAATCTGGGGCCAACGTCCTGACTTTC. It specifies CASSQQGAQSGANVLTF.

The genes are TRBV29-1 and TRBJ1-2; the D is unclear. Deletions cut 4 bases from V and 0 bases from J, with 6 bases between. Germline lookup yields CDR1 SQVTM and CDR2 ANQGSEA. This CDR3 is built from 12 residues. As DNA, the CDR3 is TGCAGCGTTGCCACAGCTAACTATGGCTACACCTTC. Its protein is CSVATANYGYTF.

V and J are TRBV12-5 and TRBJ2-1; TRBD2 matches at 9 bases. This CDR3 comprises 17 residues. Germline CDR1 LGHNT, CDR2 FRNRAP. J lost 5 bases, V lost 2 bases, and 10 bases had no gene match. The CDR3 loop is CASGLSSLTSGDNEQFF. The CDR3 DNA reads TGTGCTAGTGGTTTGTCATCTCTGACTAGCGGAGACAATGAGCAGTTCTTC.

The chain has TRBV7-3 and TRBJ2-7; a possible D gene is TRBD2 (6 bases). The CDR3 is 12 residues long. The germline V gene has CDR1 SGHTA and CDR2 FQGTGA. Trimming cost V 5 bases and J 4 bases, with 9 bases left between them. This chain's CDR3 is CASSPRGYEQYF. The CDR3 bases are TGTGCCAGCAGCCCGCGGGGATACGAGCAGTACTTC.

The chain combines TRBV2 with TRBJ2-1; D tentatively fits TRBD1 or TRBD2 (5 bases each). This CDR3 is 14 amino acids long. Trimming took off 4 bases at V and 6 bases at J, with 13 bases between the two ends. Germline CDR1 reads SNHLY; CDR2 reads FYNNEI. Here the CDR3 DNA reads TGTGCCAGCAGTGGGGAAAGAGGGGTCAATGAGCAGTTCTTC. Protein product: CASSGERGVNEQFF.

This chain links TRBV28 with TRBJ2-7, with TRBD1 matching over 8 bases. The germline gives CDR1 MDHEN, CDR2 SYDVKM. Losses at the gene ends were 6 bases for V and 6 bases for J; bases not matched to a gene: 10. This CDR3 is 14 amino acids long. CDR3 in amino acids: CASSPGTGSGEQYF. The CDR3 region has the DNA TGTGCCAGCAGCCCCGGGACAGGTTCTGGCGAGCAGTACTTC.

The chain couples TRBV5-1 to TRBJ1-1; a weak D match, TRBD1 (5 bases). V was clipped by 0 bases and J by 1 base, with 7 bases between them. The CDR3 is made up of 14 amino acids. Germline assignment: CDR1 SGHRS and CDR2 YFSETQ. The CDR3, as DNA: TGCGCCAGCAGCTTGGGCGGGACGAACACTGAAGCTTTCTTT. It yields the protein CASSLGGTNTEAFF.

The rearrangement joins TRBV5-8 to TRBJ2-5; a possible D gene is TRBD1 (5 bases). This CDR3 has 13 amino acids. Germline lookup yields CDR1 SGHTS and CDR2 YDEGEE. V shed 4 bases and J shed 5 bases, with 12 bases lying between them. CDR3 in amino acids: CASSPGSWETQYF. The CDR3, as DNA: TGTGCCAGCAGCCCAGGGTCGTGGGAGACCCAGTACTTC. Supplemented by reference TRBV5-8 and TRBJ2-5, the full variable domain reads EAGVTQSPTHLIKTRGQQATLRCSPISGHTSVYWYQQALGLGLQFLLWYDEGEERNRGNFPPRFSGRQFPNYSSELNVNALELEDSALYLCASSPGSWETQYFGPGTRLLVL.

J is TRBJ1-2 and V is TRBV19; 7 bases are shared with TRBD1. The junction had 11 bases not matched to a gene; V was cut back by 3 bases and J by 4 bases. This CDR3 has 16 residues. Germline V CDR1 and CDR2: LNHDA, SQIVND (reference sequence). This chain's CDR3 is CASSIGQGDFGYGYTF. In nucleotides, the CDR3 is TGTGCCAGTAGTATCGGCCAGGGGGATTTTGGCTATGGCTACACCTTC.

The rearrangement uses TRBV4-3 and TRBJ1-2; possible D gene TRBD1, 5 bases. The CDR3 covers 14 residues. V was trimmed by 0 bases and J by 4 bases, leaving 9 bases between them. Germline V lookup: CDR1 LGHNA, CDR2 YSLEER. CDR3: CASSQDAGTYGYTF. CDR3 nucleotides: TGCGCCAGCAGCCAAGATGCAGGGACCTATGGCTACACCTTC.

This chain's CDR3 is CASNGAGRIYNEQFF. Written as DNA, the CDR3 is TGTGCCAGCAATGGGGCGGGGCGGATCTACAATGAGCAGTTCTTC. The chain has TRBV6-6 and TRBJ2-1; maybe TRBD2 (6 bases). This CDR3 is built from 15 residues. Per germline, CDR1 MNHNY and CDR2 SVGAGI (reference sequence). V was shortened by 7 bases and J by 3 bases, with 16 bases between the two germline ends.

This rearrangement joins TRBV6-6 to TRBJ2-2; D is undetermined. The V and J ends lost 7 bases and 3 bases respectively, with 12 bases between them. The germline CDR1 and CDR2 sequences are MNHNY and SVGAGI (reference sequence). The CDR3 extends over 14 amino acids. CDR3: CASIRQKDTGELFF. DNA of the CDR3: TGTGCCAGCATCCGGCAGAAAGACACCGGGGAGCTGTTTTTT.

In the case of this clone: This same CDR3 is encoded by further DNA sequences in the sample. V and J are TRBV2 and TRBJ2-5; unclear D gene. Trimming removed 6 bases at V and 5 bases at J, with 4 bases between. The V gene's germline CDR1 is SNHLY and CDR2 FYNNEI. The CDR3 is 10 residues long. DNA of the CDR3: TGTGCCAGCAGCCGGGAGACCCAGTACTTC. Translation gives CASSRETQYF.

The V and J genes are TRBV4-1 and TRBJ2-7; D is unresolved. The V end lost 1 base, the J end lost 1 base, and 5 bases lay between the germline ends. This CDR3 has 13 residues. Germline CDR1 is MGHRA and CDR2 is YSYEKL. CDR3 nucleotides: TGCGCCAGCAGCCAAGGACGGTCCTACGAGCAGTACTTC. Protein: CASSQGRSYEQYF.

This clone was observed a few times. This chain joins TRBV19 and TRBJ2-2; either TRBD1 or TRBD2 may fit D (5 bases each). The CDR3 is made up of 16 amino acids. V lost 7 bases, J lost 0 bases, and 15 bases lay in between. CDR1 LNHDA and CDR2 SQIVND come from the germline V gene (reference sequence). The CDR3 bases are TGTGCCAGTACCCCAGGGATCGGGGCGAACACCGGGGAGCTGTTTTTT. Translation: CASTPGIGANTGELFF.

J is TRBJ2-7 and V is TRBV7-8; 8 positions match TRBD2. The CDR3 is 14 residues long. The V gene's germline CDR1 is SGHVS and CDR2 FQNEAQ. Trimming took 4 bases from V and 5 from J; bases not matched to a gene: 7. CDR3 bases: TGTGCCAGCAGCTCCAGCGGGAGCAGCGACGAGCAGTACTTC. It yields the protein CASSSSGSSDEQYF.

The chain uses TRBV7-7 and TRBJ2-1, with D maybe TRBD1 (7 bases). CDR1 and CDR2 from the germline V gene are SSHAT and FNYEAQ (reference sequence). Trimming cost V 6 bases and J 0 bases, with 9 bases left between them. This CDR3 has 14 amino acids. The CDR3 sequence is CASSQGGSYNEQFF. CDR3 nucleotides: TGTGCCAGCAGTCAGGGGGGCTCCTACAATGAGCAGTTCTTC.

This rearrangement joins TRBV7-6 to TRBJ2-5, with D maybe TRBD1 (5 bases). The CDR3 runs to 14 residues. V was shortened by 0 bases and J by 4 bases, with 9 bases between the two germline ends. Germline V lookup: CDR1 SGHVS, CDR2 FNYEAQ. In DNA form, the CDR3 reads TGTGCCAGCAGCTTAGCGACAGTAGCAGAGACCCAGTACTTC. As protein: CASSLATVAETQYF.

The rearrangement links TRBV5-1 to TRBJ2-1; TRBD2 agrees at 9 bases. V shed 0 bases, J shed 1 base, and the junction held 8 bases outside the gene matches. CDR3 length equals 18 residues. From germline, CDR1 is SGHRS and CDR2 YFSETQ. CDR3 residues: CASSLGRGRAGSYNEQFF. In DNA form, the CDR3 reads TGCGCCAGCAGCTTGGGGCGCGGGAGGGCCGGGTCCTACAATGAGCAGTTCTTC.